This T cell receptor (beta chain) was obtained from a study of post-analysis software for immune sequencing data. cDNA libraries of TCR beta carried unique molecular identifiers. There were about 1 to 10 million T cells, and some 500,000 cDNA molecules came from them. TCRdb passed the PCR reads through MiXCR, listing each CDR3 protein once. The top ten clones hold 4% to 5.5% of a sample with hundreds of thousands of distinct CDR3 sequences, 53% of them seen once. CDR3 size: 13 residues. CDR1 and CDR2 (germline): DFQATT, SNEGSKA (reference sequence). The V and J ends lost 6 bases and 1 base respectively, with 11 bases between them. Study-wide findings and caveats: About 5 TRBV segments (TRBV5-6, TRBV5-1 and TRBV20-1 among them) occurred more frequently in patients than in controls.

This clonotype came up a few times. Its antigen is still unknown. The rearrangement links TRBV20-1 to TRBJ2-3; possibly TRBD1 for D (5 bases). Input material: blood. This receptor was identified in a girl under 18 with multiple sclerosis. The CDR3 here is CSASDSRTDTQYF. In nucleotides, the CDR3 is TGCAGTGCCTCTGACAGTCGCACAGATACGCAGTATTTT.